This TCR beta chain comes out of a study of blood T cells in healthy people across ages. The wider study: Template switching caught about one barcoded beta molecule for each two T cells.

CDR3 length: 14 residues. Germline CDR1 and CDR2: LGHNA and YNFKEQ. The ends lost 7 bases at V and 4 bases at J; junction bases unmatched: 5. Next came a second PCR, run for about 6 to 11 cycles, which used a sample-barcoded 5' primer along with a J-beta primer mix. TCRdb processed the 5' RACE reads anew with MiXCR; each CDR3 protein has one entry. The data hold about 800,000 distinct CDR3 sequences, with roughly 60% observed a single time. The chain recombines TRBV4-2 with TRBJ2-3, with 10 bases aligning to TRBD2. The specimen was blood. The source is a man younger than 45 in good health. CDR3 region: CASNIAGGADTQYF. The CDR3, as DNA: TGTGCCAGCAATATAGCGGGAGGAGCAGATACGCAGTATTTT.